This passage covers 11 T cell receptor beta chains from one sample sequenced in a study of blood T cell repertoires in COVID-19. Clones were sequenced by immunoSEQ multiplex PCR, and TCRdb holds only the in-frame ones, with some missing. Seen here are roughly 400,000 clones, approximately 87% observed once, and the top ten hold about 10%. The material sequenced was PBMCs or T cells enriched from blood (not recorded which). These receptors were obtained from a woman aged 50 to 60 who had recovered from COVID-19.

The genes are TRBV5-1 and TRBJ1-1, with D tentatively TRBD1 (6 bases). In germline, CDR1 is SGHRS, CDR2 YFSETQ. The CDR3 runs 15 residues. Trimming removed 4 bases from V and 5 bases from J, with 18 bases in between. The CDR3 nucleotides are TGCGCCAGCAGCACCGGACAGTTTACGGGAACTGAAGCTTTCTTT. Translating gives CASSTGQFTGTEAFF.

The genes are TRBV5-6 and TRBJ1-2; no reliable D call. The CDR3 covers 14 residues. The germline V gene has CDR1 SGHDT and CDR2 YYEEEE. The V end lost 4 bases, the J end lost 5 bases, and 15 bases lay between the germline ends. The CDR3 DNA reads as TGTGCCAGCAGCAGATCCAGCGCCTTATATGGCTACACCTTC. Translated: CASSRSSALYGYTF.

The chain joins TRBV6-5 to TRBJ2-7; D might be TRBD1 (5 bases). The V gene lost 5 bases and the J gene lost 5 bases, with 19 bases spanning the gap. Germline CDR1 is MNHEY and CDR2 is SVGAGI. The CDR3 contains 15 residues. The CDR3 sequence is CASSRPTDSRDEQYF. CDR3 coding DNA: TGTGCCAGCAGTCGACCGACAGACAGTCGCGACGAGCAGTACTTC.

The chain is built from TRBV4-1 and TRBJ1-4, with D perhaps matching TRBD1 (6 bases). The CDR3 loop spans 18 amino acids. CDR1 is MGHRA and CDR2 is YSYEKL in the germline V gene. The germline V and J ends were trimmed by 0 bases and 8 bases, with 22 bases remaining between them. In nucleotides, the CDR3 is TGCGCCAGCAGCCAAGATCGCTACAGGGTAGGGGGAAGGGAAAAACTGTTTTTT. Protein product: CASSQDRYRVGGREKLFF.

The chain recombines TRBV6-1 with TRBJ2-3; perhaps TRBD2 as D (6 bases). The germline CDR1 and CDR2 sequences are MNHNS and SASEGT. The CDR3 length is 15 residues. Trimming removed 2 bases at V and 2 bases at J, with 11 bases between. The CDR3 reads CASSEWSGDTDTQYF. The CDR3 DNA reads TGTGCCAGCAGTGAATGGTCGGGGGACACAGATACGCAGTATTTT.

The sample holds a few counts of this clone. CDR3 sequence: CASSLLWVGTEAFF. The CDR3, as DNA: TGTGCCAGCAGCTTACTATGGGTTGGCACTGAAGCTTTCTTT. V gene TRBV5-5 combines with J gene TRBJ1-1; D is unclear. Germline CDR1 reads SGHKS; CDR2 reads YYEKEE (reference sequence). This CDR3 is built from 14 residues. The germline V and J ends were trimmed by 2 bases and 4 bases, with 12 bases remaining between them.

The V and J genes are TRBV5-1 and TRBJ2-5, with D perhaps matching TRBD2 (6 bases). V was trimmed by 6 bases and J by 4 bases, leaving 16 bases between them. Germline CDR1 SGHRS, CDR2 YFSETQ. The CDR3 is 14 amino acids. CDR3 region: CASTPGLGGETQYF. CDR3 bases: TGCGCCAGCACCCCGGGACTTGGGGGAGAGACCCAGTACTTC.

The V and J genes are TRBV4-3 and TRBJ1-4, with unresolved D. The CDR3 is made up of 16 amino acids. V lost 0 bases to trimming and J lost 0 bases, with 8 bases between them. CDR1 LGHNA and CDR2 YSLEER come from the germline V gene. CDR3 DNA: TGCGCCAGCAGCCAAGATAGACTGCCAACTAATGAAAAACTGTTTTTT. Encoded protein: CASSQDRLPTNEKLFF.

This chain joins TRBV28 and TRBJ2-7; D is possibly TRBD1 (5 bases). CDR3 length equals 15 residues. The ends were cut back, 4 bases at V and 3 bases at J, with 16 bases in the middle. Germline CDR1 reads MDHEN; CDR2 reads SYDVKM. Written as DNA, the CDR3 is TGTGCCAGCAGTTATAGTGTTGGGGCCGGCTACGAGCAGTACTTC. It translates to CASSYSVGAGYEQYF.

The rearrangement joins TRBV5-1 to TRBJ2-2; D is perhaps TRBD2 (6 bases). The CDR3 consists of 14 residues. Germline V gives CDR1 SGHRS, CDR2 YFSETQ. Trimming took 4 bases from V and 4 from J, leaving 11 bases between them. The DNA for the CDR3 is TGCGCCAGCAGCAAAGGGACTGTCACCGGGGAGCTGTTTTTT. It codes for CASSKGTVTGELFF.

This clone showed up just once. The genes are TRBV21-1 and TRBJ2-5; TRBD2, as called in the table, went unchecked against the DNA. TRBV21-1 is a pseudogene locus. There are 18 residues in the CDR3. The CDR3 DNA is TGTGCCAGCAGCAAAGTGCGTTCAGCTAGCGGAGAGAAAGAGACCCAGTACTTC. Residues: CASSKVRSASGEKETQYF.